This paragraph reports one T cell receptor beta chain. At the DNA level, this CDR3 is encoded by other sequences in the same sample as well. This record comes from a study of shared clonotypes between healthy human individuals. The CDR3 runs 13 residues. The germline CDR1 and CDR2 sequences are SQVTM and ANQGSEA. Trimming removed 6 bases from V and 0 bases from J, with 10 bases in between. Positively selected for CCR7, the CD45RO-negative cells used as naive CD8 cells excluded terminally differentiated effector memory CD45RA+ cells. Generated by immunoSEQ multiplex PCR, the TCRdb table keeps only in-frame clones and is missing some. The table records about 2 million clones, roughly 95% of them present only once.

The J gene is TRBJ2-3, the V gene TRBV29-1; unclear D gene. This sequence originates from a man younger than 30 in good health. Specimen: naive CD8+ T cells sorted from blood. CDR3 bases: TGCAGCGTGCTAGTAACTAGCACAGATACGCAGTATTTT. Residues: CSVLVTSTDTQYF.